A selection of T cell receptor beta chains follows, all from one sample in a study of T cells in Graves' hyperthyroidism and ophthalmopathy. TCRdb reanalysed the multiplex PCR reads using MiXCR and keeps one entry per CDR3 protein. The table has 200,000 to 250,000 distinct CDR3 sequences, around 17% seen once. Sequencing input: blood. Source of these receptors: a woman aged 18-30 years with Graves' ophthalmopathy. The CDR3 runs from the conserved cysteine through the conserved F or W. A D gene is named only where the DNA matches it firmly. Clone size appears in some rows only: once, few, many, or a class for an expanded clone.

J	V	size	D	DNA	CDR3
TRBJ2-3	TRBV18	many	TRBD1	TGTGCCAGCCACAGGGGCCCCACAGATACGCAGTATTTT	CASHRGPTDTQYF
TRBJ2-3	TRBV7-2	.	.	TGTGCCAGCAACCCGGAACGAGACACAGATACGCAGTATTTT	CASNPERDTDTQYF
TRBJ2-1	TRBV5-8	.	TRBD2	TGCGCCAGCAGCCACGGGACTAGCGGGGGGGCCCACAATGAGCAGTTCTTC	CASSHGTSGGAHNEQFF
TRBJ2-1	TRBV19	.	TRBD1	TGTGCCAGTGCAGGCCTGACAGGGGGCGCGGGGGAGCAGTTCTTC	CASAGLTGGAGEQFF
TRBJ2-1	TRBV9	.	TRBD1	TGTGCCAGCAGCGCCGGACAGGGCCACAATGAGCAGTTCTTC	CASSAGQGHNEQFF
TRBJ1-1	TRBV20-1	many	.	TGCAGTGCTAGAGATGGAGAGAGAAGGGTGTCGAACACTGAAGCTTTCTTT	CSARDGERRVSNTEAFF
TRBJ2-3	TRBV20-1	many	TRBD2	TGCAGTGCTACGCTAGGGACTAGCGGGAGACACACAGATACGCAGTATTTT	CSATLGTSGRHTDTQYF
TRBJ1-1	TRBV14	many	.	TGTGCCAGCAGCTCCGGACAGCGTGAAGCTTTCTTT	CASSSGQREAFF
TRBJ1-1	TRBV4-1	many	.	TGCGCCAGCAGCCAAGATCGGGGGAACACTGAAGCTTTCTTT	CASSQDRGNTEAFF
TRBJ2-2	TRBV7-9	.	.	TGTGCCAGCAGCTTAGTAGGGGACACCGGGGAGCTGTTTTTT	CASSLVGDTGELFF
TRBJ1-1	TRBV10-3	.	TRBD1	TGTGCCATCAGGGGGGACAGGGGGACTGAAGCTTTCTTT	CAIRGDRGTEAFF
TRBJ1-5	TRBV20-1	.	.	TGCAGTGCTGCAACAGGCCTCAGCAATCAGCCCCAGCATTTT	CSAATGLSNQPQHF
TRBJ2-2	TRBV6-1	many	.	TGTGCCAGCATGGCACTACTGGCTACAGGGGAGCTGTTTTTT	CASMALLATGELFF
TRBJ2-3	TRBV7-3	many	.	TGTGCCAGCAGCTTAACGGCGAGCTACGGCACAGATACGCAGTATTTT	CASSLTASYGTDTQYF
TRBJ2-1	TRBV27	many	.	TGTGCCAGCAGTTTAGTGGGACGATTTGAGCAGTTCTTC	CASSLVGRFEQFF
TRBJ1-6	TRBV27	many	TRBD1	TGTGCCAGCAGTTTAATTTCTACAGGGGGATCACCCCTCCACTTT	CASSLISTGGSPLHF
TRBJ1-1	TRBV9	few	.	TGTGCCAGCAGCGTTGATCTACTTAGACCGGGGACTGAAGCTTTCTTT	CASSVDLLRPGTEAFF
TRBJ1-5	TRBV12-3/TRBV12-4	many	.	TGTGCCAGCAGTTTTAGGGACAGCAATCAGCCCCAGCATTTT	CASSFRDSNQPQHF
TRBJ1-1	TRBV11-3	few	.	TGTGCCAGCAGCTTATTCAGTGAGGACACTGAAGCTTTCTTT	CASSLFSEDTEAFF
TRBJ1-1	TRBV6-2/TRBV6-3	.	.	TGTGCCAGCAGTTACTCGTCAGGGCAGACTGAAGCTTTCTTT	CASSYSSGQTEAFF
TRBJ2-1	TRBV6-1	many	.	TGTGCCAGCAGTCAAACGGGGGGCTCGACGTCCAATGAGCAGTTCTTC	CASSQTGGSTSNEQFF
TRBJ1-1	TRBV14	many	.	TGTGCCAGCAGTGGGGACCTGAACACTGAAGCTTTCTTT	CASSGDLNTEAFF
TRBJ2-7	TRBV29-1	many	TRBD2	TGCAGCGTTGAAGGACTAGCGGGGACCTACGAGCAGTACTTC	CSVEGLAGTYEQYF
TRBJ1-5	TRBV12-3/TRBV12-4	many	.	TGTGCCAGCAGCAAATTAGGGCAGCCCCAGCATTTT	CASSKLGQPQHF
TRBJ1-2	TRBV19	many	.	TGTGCCAGTGCCAAATCCGGCATTAACTATGGCTACACCTTC	CASAKSGINYGYTF
TRBJ2-1	TRBV20-1	.	TRBD2	TGCAGTGCTAGAGATCCGACTAGCGGGTTCTACAATGAGCAGTTCTTC	CSARDPTSGFYNEQFF
TRBJ2-5	TRBV29-1	many	.	TGCAGCGCTGGGGAGACCCAGTACTTC	CSAGETQYF
TRBJ1-6	TRBV5-1	.	.	TGCGCCAGCAGCTTGTCAAGGGCAGATTCACCCCTCCACTTT	CASSLSRADSPLHF
TRBJ2-6	TRBV19	.	.	TGTGCCAGTAGACTCCTTGGGAGCTCTGGGGCCAACGTCCTGACTTTC	CASRLLGSSGANVLTF
TRBJ1-6	TRBV7-9	many	.	TGTGCCAGCAGCTTAGAAGGGGAGTTGGAGTCACCCCTCCACTTT	CASSLEGELESPLHF
TRBJ2-7	TRBV27	many	TRBD2	TGTGCCAGCAGTTTTCGGTCTAGCGGTTACGAGCAGTACTTC	CASSFRSSGYEQYF
TRBJ1-6	TRBV18	few	TRBD1	TGTGCCAGCTCACCCGGGACAGGGAGCTCCTATAATTCACCCCTCCACTTT	CASSPGTGSSYNSPLHF
TRBJ2-5	TRBV6-2/TRBV6-3	.	TRBD2	TGTGCCAGCAGTTACTGGCTAGCGGGAATCCAAGAGACCCAGTACTTC	CASSYWLAGIQETQYF
TRBJ2-5	TRBV3-1	many	.	TGTGCCAGCAGCCGCCGACTAACCTGGGAGACCCAGTACTTC	CASSRRLTWETQYF
TRBJ2-3	TRBV24-1	few	TRBD2	TGTGCCACCAGTAGTAGCGGGGTCTCCGATACGCAGTATTTT	CATSSSGVSDTQYF
TRBJ2-5	TRBV4-1	many	TRBD2	TGCGCCAGCAGCCACCCGGGACTAGGTGTTGAGACCCAGTACTTC	CASSHPGLGVETQYF
TRBJ2-1	TRBV4-3	many	.	TGCGCCAGCAGCCACCTACGACAGACGTTCTCCTACAATGAGCAGTTCTTC	CASSHLRQTFSYNEQFF
TRBJ2-7	TRBV11-2	many	.	TGTGCCAGCAGCTGGACCTACGAGCAGTACTTC	CASSWTYEQYF
TRBJ1-1	TRBV5-1	many	TRBD1	TGCGCCAGCAGCGCTTGGACAGGGGGCAGAGGCACTGAAGCTTTCTTT	CASSAWTGGRGTEAFF
TRBJ1-5	TRBV18	many	.	TGTGCCAGCTCACCAACGGGAAACCAGCCCCAGCATTTT	CASSPTGNQPQHF
TRBJ2-2	TRBV5-4	few	TRBD2	TGTGCCAGCAGCTTTGGAGTGTGGACTAGTGCCACCGGGGAGCTGTTTTTT	CASSFGVWTSATGELFF
TRBJ1-1	TRBV18	many	.	TGTGCCAGCTCACCGGCCAGGGGAGGAGAAACTTTCTTT	CASSPARGGETFF
TRBJ2-2	TRBV7-6	many	.	TGTGCCAGCAGCAGTACCATCCCAGCGTTGGGCACCGGGGAGCTGTTTTTT	CASSSTIPALGTGELFF
TRBJ2-5	TRBV20-1	many	.	TGCAGCCTCGCCGAGGGCCAGGGATGGGAGACCCAGTACTTC	CSLAEGQGWETQYF
TRBJ2-3	TRBV7-9	many	TRBD2	TGTGCCAGCAGCTTACCGGGACTAGCGGGGGGTAGCACAGATACGCAGTATTTT	CASSLPGLAGGSTDTQYF
TRBJ2-7	TRBV28	many	TRBD2	TGTGCCAGCAGCCAAGCGGGAGGGTCCCACGAGCAGTACTTC	CASSQAGGSHEQYF
TRBJ2-3	TRBV7-2	many	TRBD2	TGTGCCAGCAGCTTAGACCCAGCGGGAAGAGATACGCAGTATTTT	CASSLDPAGRDTQYF
TRBJ2-7	TRBV7-2	.	.	TGTGCCAGCAGCTTAGCCCAGGCGGGAACCTACGAGCAGTACTTC	CASSLAQAGTYEQYF
TRBJ1-1	TRBV2	few	.	TGTGCCAGCAGGATAGGGGGGACTGAAGCTTTCTTT	CASRIGGTEAFF
TRBJ2-7	TRBV7-8	many	.	TGTGCCAGCAGCTTAGCGGAAAGCTCCTACGAGCAGTACTTC	CASSLAESSYEQYF
TRBJ2-5	TRBV28	many	.	TGTGCCAGCAGCCCCGCGGGGACCCAGTACTTC	CASSPAGTQYF
TRBJ2-7	TRBV29-1	.	TRBD1	TGCAGCGTTGAAGTCTCGGGACAGGGGGCCTACGAGCAGTACTTC	CSVEVSGQGAYEQYF
TRBJ2-7	TRBV11-1	many	TRBD1	TGTGCCAGCAGCGGGGGACAGGGAGAGGGTAACTACGAGCAGTACTTC	CASSGGQGEGNYEQYF
TRBJ1-2	TRBV29-1	many	.	TGCAGCGTTGAATCCGCCCGCGGCTACACCTTC	CSVESARGYTF